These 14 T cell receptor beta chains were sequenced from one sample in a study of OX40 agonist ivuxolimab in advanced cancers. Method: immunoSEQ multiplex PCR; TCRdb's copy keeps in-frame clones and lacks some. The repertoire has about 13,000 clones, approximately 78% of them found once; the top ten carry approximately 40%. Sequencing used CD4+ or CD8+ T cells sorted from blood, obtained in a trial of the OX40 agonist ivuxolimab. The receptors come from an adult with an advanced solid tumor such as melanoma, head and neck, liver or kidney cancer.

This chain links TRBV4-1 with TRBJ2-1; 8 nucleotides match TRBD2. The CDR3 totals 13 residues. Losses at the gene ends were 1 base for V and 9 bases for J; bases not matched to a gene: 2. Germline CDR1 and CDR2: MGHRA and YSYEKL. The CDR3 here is CASSQARGGEQFF. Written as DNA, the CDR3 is TGCGCCAGCAGCCAAGCTCGGGGGGGTGAGCAGTTCTTC.

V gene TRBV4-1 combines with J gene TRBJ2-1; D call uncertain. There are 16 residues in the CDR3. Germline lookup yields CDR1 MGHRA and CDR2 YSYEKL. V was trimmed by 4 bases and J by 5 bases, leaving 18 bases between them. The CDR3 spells CASSPPLAALHNEQFF. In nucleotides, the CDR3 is TGCGCCAGCAGCCCCCCCTTGGCGGCGTTACACAATGAGCAGTTCTTC.

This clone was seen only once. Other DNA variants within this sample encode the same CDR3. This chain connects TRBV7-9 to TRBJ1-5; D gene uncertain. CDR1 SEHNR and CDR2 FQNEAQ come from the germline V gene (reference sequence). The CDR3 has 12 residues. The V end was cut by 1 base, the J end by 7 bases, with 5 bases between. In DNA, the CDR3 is TGTGCCAGCAGCTTAGGGACCCAGCCCCAGCATTTT. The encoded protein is CASSLGTQPQHF. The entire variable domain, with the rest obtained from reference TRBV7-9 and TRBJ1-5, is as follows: DTGVSQNPRHKITKRGQNVTFRCDPISEHNRLYWYRQTLGQGPEFLTYFQNEAQLEKSRLLSDRFSAERPKGSFSTLEIQRTEQGDSAMYLCASSLGTQPQHFGDGTRLSIL.

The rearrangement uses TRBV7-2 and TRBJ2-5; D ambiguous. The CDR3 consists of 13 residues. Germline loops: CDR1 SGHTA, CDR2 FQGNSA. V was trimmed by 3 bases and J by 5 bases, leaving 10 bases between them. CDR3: CASSFPYYETQYF. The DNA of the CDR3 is TGTGCCAGCAGCTTCCCCTATTACGAGACCCAGTACTTC.

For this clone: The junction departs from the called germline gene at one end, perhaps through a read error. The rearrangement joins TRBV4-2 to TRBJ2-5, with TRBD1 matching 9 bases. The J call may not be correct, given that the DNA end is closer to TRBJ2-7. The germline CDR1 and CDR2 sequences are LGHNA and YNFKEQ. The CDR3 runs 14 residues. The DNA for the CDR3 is TGTGCCAGCAGGCAAGGGACAGGGAGGTACGAGCAGTACTTC. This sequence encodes CASRQGTGRYEQYF.

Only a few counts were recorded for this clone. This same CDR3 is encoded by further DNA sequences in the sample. CDR3 DNA: TGCAGCGTTGGGCGAGAGACAGATACGCAGTATTTT. Its translation: CSVGRETDTQYF. V usage is TRBV29-1 and J usage is TRBJ2-3; unclear D gene. The CDR3 has 12 residues. CDR1 SQVTM and CDR2 ANQGSEA come from the germline V gene. Trimming pared 4 bases from V and 3 bases from J, leaving 8 bases between.

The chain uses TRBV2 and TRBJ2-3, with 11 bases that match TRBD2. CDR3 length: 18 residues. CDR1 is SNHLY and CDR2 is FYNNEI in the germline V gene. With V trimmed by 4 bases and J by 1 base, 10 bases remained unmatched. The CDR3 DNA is TGTGCCAGCAGTGCTAGCGGGAGGACGTATGTAGGCACAGATACGCAGTATTTT. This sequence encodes CASSASGRTYVGTDTQYF.

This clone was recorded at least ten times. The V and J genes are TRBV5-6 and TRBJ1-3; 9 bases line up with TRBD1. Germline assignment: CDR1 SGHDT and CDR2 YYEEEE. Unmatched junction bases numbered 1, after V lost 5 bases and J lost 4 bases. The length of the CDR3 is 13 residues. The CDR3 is CASRDRGGNTIYF. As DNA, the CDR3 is TGTGCCAGCAGGGACAGGGGAGGAAACACCATATATTTT.

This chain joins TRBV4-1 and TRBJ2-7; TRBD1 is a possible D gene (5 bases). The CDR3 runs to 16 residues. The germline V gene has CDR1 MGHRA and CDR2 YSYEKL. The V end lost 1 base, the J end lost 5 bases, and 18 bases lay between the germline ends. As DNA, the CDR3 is TGCGCCAGCAGCCAAGGATCAGGGCCTTCTTGGGACGAGCAGTACTTC. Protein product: CASSQGSGPSWDEQYF.

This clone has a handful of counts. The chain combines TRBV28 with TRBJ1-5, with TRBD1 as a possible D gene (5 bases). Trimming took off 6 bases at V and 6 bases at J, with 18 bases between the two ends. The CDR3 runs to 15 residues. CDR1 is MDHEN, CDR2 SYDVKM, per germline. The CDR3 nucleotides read TGTGCCAGCAGCCTCGGCCCCCTGGGGGGTCAGCCCCAGCATTTT. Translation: CASSLGPLGGQPQHF.

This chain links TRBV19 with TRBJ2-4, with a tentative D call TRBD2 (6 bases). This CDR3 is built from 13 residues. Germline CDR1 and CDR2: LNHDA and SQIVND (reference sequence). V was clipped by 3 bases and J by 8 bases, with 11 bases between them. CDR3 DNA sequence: TGTGCCAGTAGTATTGGACCGGGAGACATTCAGTACTTC. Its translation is CASSIGPGDIQYF.

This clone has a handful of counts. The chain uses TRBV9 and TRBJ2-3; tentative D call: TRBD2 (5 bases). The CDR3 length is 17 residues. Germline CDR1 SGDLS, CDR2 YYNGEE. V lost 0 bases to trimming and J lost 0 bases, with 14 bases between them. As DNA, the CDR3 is TGTGCCAGCAGCGTAGAGGACTCACGCTCTAGCACAGATACGCAGTATTTT. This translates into CASSVEDSRSSTDTQYF.

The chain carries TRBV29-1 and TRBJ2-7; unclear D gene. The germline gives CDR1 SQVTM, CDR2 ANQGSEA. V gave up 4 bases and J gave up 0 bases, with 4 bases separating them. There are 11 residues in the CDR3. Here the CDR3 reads CSVGSSYEQYF. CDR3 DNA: TGCAGCGTTGGCAGCTCCTACGAGCAGTACTTC.

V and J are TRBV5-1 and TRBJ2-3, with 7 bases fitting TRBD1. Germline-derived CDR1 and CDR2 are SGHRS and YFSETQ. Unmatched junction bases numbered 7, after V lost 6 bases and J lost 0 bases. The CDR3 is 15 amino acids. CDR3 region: CASTRKDRSTDTQYF. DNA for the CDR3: TGCGCCAGCACCCGCAAGGACAGGAGCACAGATACGCAGTATTTT.